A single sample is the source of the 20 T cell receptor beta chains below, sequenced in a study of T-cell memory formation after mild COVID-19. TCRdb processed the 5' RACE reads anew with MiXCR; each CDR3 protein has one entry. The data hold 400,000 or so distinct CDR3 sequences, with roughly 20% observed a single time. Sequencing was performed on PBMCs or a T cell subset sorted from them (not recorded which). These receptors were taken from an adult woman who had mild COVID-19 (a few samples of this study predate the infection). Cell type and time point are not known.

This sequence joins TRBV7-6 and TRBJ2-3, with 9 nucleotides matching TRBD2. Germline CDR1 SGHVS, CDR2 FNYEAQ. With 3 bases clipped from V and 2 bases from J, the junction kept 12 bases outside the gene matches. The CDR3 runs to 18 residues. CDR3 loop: CASSLYPASGVLTDTQYF. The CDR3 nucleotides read TGTGCCAGCAGCTTGTACCCGGCTAGCGGGGTTCTCACAGATACGCAGTATTTT.

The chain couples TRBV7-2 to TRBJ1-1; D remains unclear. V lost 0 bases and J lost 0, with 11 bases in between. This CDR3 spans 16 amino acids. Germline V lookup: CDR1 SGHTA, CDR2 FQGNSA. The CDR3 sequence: CASSLASSVMNTEAFF. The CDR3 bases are TGTGCCAGCAGCTTAGCGTCATCCGTCATGAACACTGAAGCTTTCTTT. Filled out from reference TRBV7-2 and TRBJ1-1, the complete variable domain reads GAGVSQSPSNKVTEKGKDVELRCDPISGHTALYWYRQSLGQGLEFLIYFQGNSAPDKSGLPSDRFSAERTGGSVSTLTIQRTQQEDSAVYLCASSLASSVMNTEAFFGQGTRLTVV.

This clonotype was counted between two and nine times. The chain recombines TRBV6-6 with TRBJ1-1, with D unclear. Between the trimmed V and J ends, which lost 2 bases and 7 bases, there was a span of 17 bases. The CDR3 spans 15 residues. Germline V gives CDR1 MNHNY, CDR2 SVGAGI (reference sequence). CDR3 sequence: CASSYTMGRGDEAFF. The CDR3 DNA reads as TGTGCCAGCAGTTACACCATGGGTAGAGGAGATGAAGCTTTCTTT.

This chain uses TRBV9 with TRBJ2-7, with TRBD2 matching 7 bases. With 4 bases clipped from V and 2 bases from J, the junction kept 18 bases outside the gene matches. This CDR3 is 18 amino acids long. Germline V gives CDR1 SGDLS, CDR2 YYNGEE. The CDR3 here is CASSPNGRGAGPTYEQYF. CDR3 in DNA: TGTGCCAGCAGCCCCAACGGTCGGGGAGCGGGACCCACCTACGAGCAGTACTTC. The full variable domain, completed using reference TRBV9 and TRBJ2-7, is DSGVTQTPKHLITATGQRVTLRCSPRSGDLSVYWYQQSLDQGLQFLIQYYNGEERAKGNILERFSAQQFPDLHSELNLSSLELGDSALYFCASSPNGRGAGPTYEQYFGPGTRLTVT.

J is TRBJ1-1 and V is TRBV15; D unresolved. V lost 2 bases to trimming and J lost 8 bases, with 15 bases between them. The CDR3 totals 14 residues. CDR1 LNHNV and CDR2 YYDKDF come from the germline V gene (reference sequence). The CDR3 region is CATSRLSLTGEAFF. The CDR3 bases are TGTGCCACCAGCAGATTATCCTTAACTGGGGAAGCTTTCTTT.

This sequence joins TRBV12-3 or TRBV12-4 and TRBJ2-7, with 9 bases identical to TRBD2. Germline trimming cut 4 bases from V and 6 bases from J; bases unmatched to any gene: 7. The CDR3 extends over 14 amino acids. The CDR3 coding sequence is TGTGCCAGCAGTTATAGCGGGGGCCCCCCCGAGCAGTACTTC. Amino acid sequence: CASSYSGGPPEQYF.

The CDR3 DNA is TGTGCCTGGAGTGTATCCGCCGCAGATACGCAGTATTTT. The encoded protein is CAWSVSAADTQYF. The chain joins TRBV30 to TRBJ2-3; D remains ambiguous. CDR1 is GTSNPN and CDR2 is SVGIG in the germline V gene (reference sequence). The CDR3 length is 13 residues. V lost 0 bases, J lost 4 bases, and 8 bases lay in between.

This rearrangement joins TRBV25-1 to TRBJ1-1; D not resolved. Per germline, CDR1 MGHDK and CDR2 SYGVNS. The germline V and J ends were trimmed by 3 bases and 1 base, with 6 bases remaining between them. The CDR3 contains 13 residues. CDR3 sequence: CASSDATNTEAFF. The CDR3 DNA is TGTGCCAGCAGTGACGCGACGAACACTGAAGCTTTCTTT.

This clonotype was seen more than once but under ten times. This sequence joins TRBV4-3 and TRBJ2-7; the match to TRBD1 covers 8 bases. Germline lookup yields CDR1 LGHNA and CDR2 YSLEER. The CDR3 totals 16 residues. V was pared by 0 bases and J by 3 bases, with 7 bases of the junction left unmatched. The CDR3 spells CASSQEWRQGHYEQYF. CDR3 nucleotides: TGCGCCAGCAGCCAAGAGTGGCGACAGGGGCACTACGAGCAGTACTTC.

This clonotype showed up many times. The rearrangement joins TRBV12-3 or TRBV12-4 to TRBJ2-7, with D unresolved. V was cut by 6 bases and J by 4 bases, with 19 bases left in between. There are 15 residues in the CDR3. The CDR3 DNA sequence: TGTGCCAGCAGCTCACGCCCTACCCGGAGTTACGAGCAGTACTTC. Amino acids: CASSSRPTRSYEQYF.

The CDR3 spells CASSDPPSKHEQYF. The CDR3 DNA sequence: TGTGCCAGCAGTGATCCTCCTAGCAAGCACGAGCAGTACTTC. The chain carries TRBV2 and TRBJ2-7; maybe TRBD2 (5 bases). CDR3 length: 14 amino acids. Germline assignment: CDR1 SNHLY and CDR2 FYNNEI. Trimming stripped 3 bases from V and 5 bases from J, with 14 bases between.

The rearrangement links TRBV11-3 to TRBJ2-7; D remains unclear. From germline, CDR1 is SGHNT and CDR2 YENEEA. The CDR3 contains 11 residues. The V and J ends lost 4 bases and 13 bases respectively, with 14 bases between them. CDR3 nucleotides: TGTGCCAGCAGCTCGCACGCCGGGCCCTACTTC. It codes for CASSSHAGPYF.

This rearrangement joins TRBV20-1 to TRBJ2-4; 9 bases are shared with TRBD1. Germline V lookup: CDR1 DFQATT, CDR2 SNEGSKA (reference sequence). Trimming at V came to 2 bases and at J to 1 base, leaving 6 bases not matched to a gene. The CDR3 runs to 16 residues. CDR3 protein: CSARRTDRGAKNIQYF. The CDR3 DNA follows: TGCAGTGCTAGAAGGACGGACAGGGGCGCCAAAAACATTCAGTACTTC.

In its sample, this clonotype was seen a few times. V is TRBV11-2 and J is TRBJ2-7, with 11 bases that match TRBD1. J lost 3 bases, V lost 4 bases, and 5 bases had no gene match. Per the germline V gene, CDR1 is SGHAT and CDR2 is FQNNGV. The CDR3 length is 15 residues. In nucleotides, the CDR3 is TGTGCCAGCAGCTCTCCGGGACAGGGGGACTACGAGCAGTACTTC. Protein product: CASSSPGQGDYEQYF.

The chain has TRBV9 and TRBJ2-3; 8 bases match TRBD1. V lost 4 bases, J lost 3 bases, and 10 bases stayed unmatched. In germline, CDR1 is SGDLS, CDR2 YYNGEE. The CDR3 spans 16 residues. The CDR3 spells CASSPRQGIGTDTQYF. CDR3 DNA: TGTGCCAGCAGCCCGAGACAGGGGATTGGGACAGATACGCAGTATTTT.

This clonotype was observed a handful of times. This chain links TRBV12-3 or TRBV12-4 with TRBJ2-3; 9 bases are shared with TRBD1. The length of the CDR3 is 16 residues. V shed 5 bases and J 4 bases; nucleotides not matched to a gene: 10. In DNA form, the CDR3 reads TGTGCCAGCAGTCCATCAACAGGGGGCGGCCCAGATACGCAGTATTTT. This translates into CASSPSTGGGPDTQYF.

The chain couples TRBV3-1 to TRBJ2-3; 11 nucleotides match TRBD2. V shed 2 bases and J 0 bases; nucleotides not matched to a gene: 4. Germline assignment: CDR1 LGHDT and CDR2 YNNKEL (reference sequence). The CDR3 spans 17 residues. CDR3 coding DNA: TGTGCCAGCAGCCAACCCGGGACTAGCGGTAGCACAGATACGCAGTATTTT. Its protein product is CASSQPGTSGSTDTQYF.

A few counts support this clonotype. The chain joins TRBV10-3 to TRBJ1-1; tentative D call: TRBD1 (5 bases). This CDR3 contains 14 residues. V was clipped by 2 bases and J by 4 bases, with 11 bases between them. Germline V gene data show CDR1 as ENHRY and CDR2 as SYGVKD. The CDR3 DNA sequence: TGTGCCATCAGTGAGAAGGGGCTGGGCACTGAAGCTTTCTTT. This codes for CAISEKGLGTEAFF.

The CDR3 DNA reads TGTGCCATCCCGACAGGGGCGATGAGTTCACCCCTCCACTTT. Amino acids: CAIPTGAMSSPLHF. The chain joins TRBV2 to TRBJ1-6, with 8 bases matching TRBD1. CDR1 and CDR2 from the germline V gene are SNHLY and FYNNEI. The CDR3 is made up of 14 amino acids. Unmatched junction bases numbered 11, after V lost 10 bases and J lost 9 bases.

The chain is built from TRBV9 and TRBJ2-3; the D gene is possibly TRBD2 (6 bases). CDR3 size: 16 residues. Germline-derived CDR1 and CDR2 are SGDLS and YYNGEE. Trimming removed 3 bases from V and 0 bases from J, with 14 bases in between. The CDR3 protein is CASSAQPGTSTDTQYF. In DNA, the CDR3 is TGTGCCAGCAGCGCACAACCCGGGACTAGCACAGATACGCAGTATTTT.